A single sample is the source of the 14 T cell receptor beta chains below, sequenced in a study of blood T cell repertoires in COVID-19. The protocol was immunoSEQ multiplex PCR, while the TCRdb copy is restricted to in-frame clones and leaves out a portion. This sample carries about 26,000 clones, around 61% of them seen once, and the ten largest clones take 6% to 8%. Sequencing was carried out using peripheral blood. Source of these receptors: a man aged 60 to 75 with active or convalescent COVID-19.

By frequency in the sample, this clone is medium-sized (0.01 to 0.1%). The genes are TRBV12-3 or TRBV12-4 and TRBJ2-3; the match to TRBD1 covers 9 bases. CDR3 length equals 12 residues. J lost 7 bases, V lost 6 bases, and 2 bases had no gene match. CDR3 DNA: TGTGCCAGCAGGGGACAGGGTTATACGCAGTATTTT. This sequence encodes CASRGQGYTQYF.

The J gene is TRBJ1-1, the V gene TRBV12-3 or TRBV12-4; 7 bases are shared with TRBD1. This CDR3 comprises 13 residues. V shed 5 bases and J 1 base; nucleotides not matched to a gene: 1. In DNA, the CDR3 is TGTGCCAGCAGTCGACAGGGGAACACTGAAGCTTTCTTT. This codes for CASSRQGNTEAFF.

This clone was seen a few times. The genes are TRBV27 and TRBJ1-4, with unresolved D. The CDR3 covers 15 residues. Trimming took 1 base from V and 7 from J, leaving 13 bases between them. The V gene's germline CDR1 is MNHEY and CDR2 SMNVEV (reference sequence). CDR3 sequence: CASSLFSGFGEKLFF. CDR3 DNA sequence: TGTGCCAGCAGTTTATTTTCGGGTTTCGGTGAAAAACTGTTTTTT.

This chain links TRBV6-6 with TRBJ1-5; 7 bases map to TRBD1. The CDR3 has 18 amino acids. Germline V gives CDR1 MNHNY, CDR2 SVGAGI (reference sequence). Unmatched junction bases numbered 13, after V lost 5 bases and J lost 0 bases. For the CDR3, the DNA is TGTGCCAGCAGTGGATCCCTCTCTCAGGGGGTTAGCAATCAGCCCCAGCATTTT. Encoded protein: CASSGSLSQGVSNQPQHF.

This chain joins TRBV16 and TRBJ1-5; D is perhaps TRBD1 (5 bases). Trimming removed 1 base at V and 7 bases at J, with 14 bases between. Germline V lookup: CDR1 KGHSY, CDR2 FQNENV. CDR3 length: 15 residues. The CDR3 sequence is CASSQLPQGTQPQHF. CDR3 DNA sequence: TGTGCCAGCAGCCAATTGCCGCAGGGAACACAGCCCCAGCATTTT.

This chain connects TRBV18 to TRBJ1-3; perhaps TRBD1 as D (5 bases). CDR1 is KGHSH, CDR2 LQKENI, per germline. Trimming shortened V by 3 bases and J by 0 bases, and 6 bases separated the two germline ends. The CDR3 is made up of 14 amino acids. CDR3 protein: CASSPRASGNTIYF. For the CDR3, the DNA is TGTGCCAGCTCACCCAGGGCCTCTGGAAACACCATATATTTT.

This clone was detected once. V usage is TRBV27 and J usage is TRBJ2-5; perhaps TRBD1 as D (7 bases). Per germline, CDR1 MNHEY and CDR2 SMNVEV (reference sequence). The CDR3 is 14 residues long. Trimming stripped 2 bases from V and 5 bases from J, with 12 bases between. CDR3 amino acids: CASSLRRGAETQYF. CDR3 in DNA: TGTGCCAGCAGTTTACGCAGGGGGGCGGAGACCCAGTACTTC.

This clone was counted once. V is TRBV5-6 and J is TRBJ1-2; D is perhaps TRBD1 (6 bases). The CDR3 loop spans 17 amino acids. Trimming took off 6 bases at V and 12 bases at J, with 33 bases between the two ends. The germline CDR1 and CDR2 sequences are SGHDT and YYEEEE. DNA for the CDR3: TGTGCCAGCACCGGCCTCAGCTTGAGGAGTGAAGGGGGATTCGACACCTTC. It codes for CASTGLSLRSEGGFDTF.

By sample fraction, this clone is medium-sized (0.01 to 0.1%). The DNA of the CDR3 is TGTGCCAGTACTGAAACAGGGAACTATGGCTACACCTTC. Its protein is CASTETGNYGYTF. The J gene is TRBJ1-2, the V gene TRBV19, with D tentatively TRBD1 (6 bases). The CDR3 is made up of 13 amino acids. Trimming took 7 bases from V and 2 from J, leaving 11 bases between them. The V gene's germline CDR1 is LNHDA and CDR2 SQIVND (reference sequence).

V gene TRBV29-1 combines with J gene TRBJ2-7, with D possibly TRBD2 on 6 matching bases. Germline CDR1 is SQVTM and CDR2 is ANQGSEA. V was pared by 5 bases and J by 3 bases, with 14 bases between. The CDR3 has 13 residues. This CDR3 is CSVLTGEGYEQYF. For the CDR3, the DNA is TGCAGCGTTCTGACGGGAGAAGGCTACGAGCAGTACTTC.

The chain couples TRBV9 to TRBJ2-1; tentative D call: TRBD1 (5 bases). CDR3 length: 15 amino acids. The germline V and J ends were trimmed by 0 bases and 7 bases, with 14 bases remaining between them. The V gene's germline CDR1 is SGDLS and CDR2 YYNGEE. CDR3 in amino acids: CASSVEGAGRNEQFF. In DNA form, the CDR3 reads TGTGCCAGCAGCGTAGAAGGGGCAGGGCGGAATGAGCAGTTCTTC.

A few counts support this clone. The chain uses TRBV6-5 and TRBJ2-7; tentatively, D is TRBD2 (5 bases). Germline CDR1 is MNHEY and CDR2 is SVGAGI. V lost 7 bases, J lost 3 bases, and 10 bases lay in between. The CDR3 covers 12 residues. The CDR3 loop is CASTSRNYEQYF. The CDR3 DNA is TGTGCCAGCACTAGCAGGAACTACGAGCAGTACTTC.

The V gene is TRBV5-1, the J gene TRBJ2-7; D may be TRBD1 (5 bases). V was clipped by 5 bases and J by 7 bases, with 19 bases between them. The CDR3 has 14 residues. The germline V gene has CDR1 SGHRS and CDR2 YFSETQ. The CDR3 spells CASSSAQGAREQYF. The CDR3 bases are TGCGCCAGCAGTTCGGCCCAAGGGGCACGGGAGCAGTACTTC.

The J gene is TRBJ2-2, the V gene TRBV7-9; 9 bases map to TRBD1. The V and J ends lost 5 bases and 6 bases, in that order; junction bases with no gene match: 10. Germline CDR1 SEHNR, CDR2 FQNEAQ (reference sequence). This CDR3 has 16 amino acids. The CDR3 nucleotides are TGTGCCAGCAGCCTGGACAGGGGAATTGAGCCCGGGGAGCTGTTTTTT. Protein product: CASSLDRGIEPGELFF.